This T cell receptor beta chain originates from a study of identical twins. Study-level findings and limits: There were fewer insertions in abundant cord blood beta clonotypes, but memory repertoires showed no such pattern.

About this clonotype: Its antigen is unidentified.

Via MiXCR, TCRdb re-called the 5' RACE reads, giving one row per CDR3 protein. In the table there are about 520,000 distinct CDR3 sequences, 22% of which are singletons. The sample was also reused in another study, on T cells expressing NK-cell markers. This second report adds: Among the eight sequenced donors, seven tested HCMV-seropositive and one tested seronegative.

The receptor comes from a woman aged 18-35 years in good health. The sample consisted of CD4+ T cells sorted from blood.

CDR3 bases: TGTGCCAGCAGTTACCTAGGGACTAGCGACAATGAGCAGTTCTTC. It encodes CASSYLGTSDNEQFF. The rearrangement joins TRBV6-2 or TRBV6-3 to TRBJ2-1; 10 bases map to TRBD2. The germline gives CDR1 MNHEY, CDR2 SVGEGT. Germline trimming cut 2 bases from V and 5 bases from J; bases unmatched to any gene: 3. There are 15 residues in the CDR3.